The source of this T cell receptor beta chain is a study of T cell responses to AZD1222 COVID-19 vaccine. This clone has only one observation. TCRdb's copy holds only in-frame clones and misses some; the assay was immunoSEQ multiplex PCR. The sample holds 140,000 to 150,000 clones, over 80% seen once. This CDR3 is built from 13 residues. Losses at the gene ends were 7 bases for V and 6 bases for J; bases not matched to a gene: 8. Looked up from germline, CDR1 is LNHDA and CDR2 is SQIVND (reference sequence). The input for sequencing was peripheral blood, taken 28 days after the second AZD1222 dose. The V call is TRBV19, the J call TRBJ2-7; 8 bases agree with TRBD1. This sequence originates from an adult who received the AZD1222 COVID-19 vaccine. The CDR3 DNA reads TGTGCCAGTAAAGACAGGGGAGACCTCGAGCAGTACTTC. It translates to CASKDRGDLEQYF.